This T cell receptor beta chain was identified in a study of T-cell reconstitution after alpha-beta-depleted transplantation in children. The germline V gene encodes CDR1 LGHDT and CDR2 YNNKEL (reference sequence). This CDR3 comprises 15 residues. Trimming took off 3 bases at V and 4 bases at J, with 14 bases between the two ends. Preparation of the TCRbeta library involved a method that used unique molecular identifiers. TCRdb analysed the PCR reads with MiXCR anew, one entry per CDR3 protein. The sample has about a million distinct CDR3 sequences, roughly 29% seen once; the top ten hold over 25%. Sequenced here: PBMCs, mostly from graft donor cells, sampled 360 days after TCRalphabeta/CD19-depleted stem cell transplant. The receptor's source is a boy under two years old who had a stem cell transplant for SCID, so the T cells may come from the graft donor. The chain recombines TRBV3-1 with TRBJ2-3, with a tentative D call TRBD2 (6 bases). The CDR3 DNA sequence: TGTGCCAGCAGCCATGAGTCCGGGGGACCAGATACGCAGTATTTT. The encoded protein is CASSHESGGPDTQYF.